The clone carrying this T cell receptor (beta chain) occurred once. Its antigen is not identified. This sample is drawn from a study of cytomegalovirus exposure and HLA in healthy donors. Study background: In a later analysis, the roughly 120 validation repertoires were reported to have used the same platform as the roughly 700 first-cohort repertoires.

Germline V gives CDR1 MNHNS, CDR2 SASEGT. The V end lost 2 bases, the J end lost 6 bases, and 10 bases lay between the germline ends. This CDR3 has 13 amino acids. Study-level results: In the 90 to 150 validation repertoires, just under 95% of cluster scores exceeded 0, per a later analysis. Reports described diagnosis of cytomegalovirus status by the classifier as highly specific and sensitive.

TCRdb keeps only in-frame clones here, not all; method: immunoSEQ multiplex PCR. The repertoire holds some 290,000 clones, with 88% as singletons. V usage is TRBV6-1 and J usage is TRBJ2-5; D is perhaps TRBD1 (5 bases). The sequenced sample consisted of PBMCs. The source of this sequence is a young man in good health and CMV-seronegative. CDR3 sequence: CASSESGKKTQYF. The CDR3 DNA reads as TGTGCCAGCAGTGAATCAGGGAAGAAGACCCAGTACTTC.